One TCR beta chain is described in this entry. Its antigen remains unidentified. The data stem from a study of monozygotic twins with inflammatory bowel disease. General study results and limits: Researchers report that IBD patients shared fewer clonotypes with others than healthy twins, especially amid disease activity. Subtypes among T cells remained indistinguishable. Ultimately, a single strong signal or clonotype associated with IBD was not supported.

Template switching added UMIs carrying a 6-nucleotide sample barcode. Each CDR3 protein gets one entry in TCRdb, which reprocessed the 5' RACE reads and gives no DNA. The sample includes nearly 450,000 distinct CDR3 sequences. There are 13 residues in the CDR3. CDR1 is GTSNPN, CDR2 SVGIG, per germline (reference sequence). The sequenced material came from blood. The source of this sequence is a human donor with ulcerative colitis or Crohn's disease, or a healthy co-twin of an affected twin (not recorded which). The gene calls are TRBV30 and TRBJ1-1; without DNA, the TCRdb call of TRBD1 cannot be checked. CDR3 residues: CACRTGYNTEAFF.